The rows below give T cell receptor beta chains drawn from one sample of a study of regulatory T cells in long-lasting Graves disease. Via MiXCR, TCRdb re-called the multiplex PCR reads, giving one row per CDR3 protein. The data show 390,000 or so distinct CDR3 sequences, with roughly 20% seen just once and 25% to 30% held by the top ten. The source material was peripheral blood mononuclear cells (PBMCs), sampled when the disease was refractory, from a patient treated with antithyroid drugs. Receptors were obtained from a middle-aged woman with Graves disease. Each CDR3 is given with its conserved first and last residue. A D gene is named only where the DNA matches it firmly. Some rows have no size entry. The others give once, few or many, or a class for an expanded clone.

TRBJ2-4,TRBD1,TRBV4-1,few,TGCGCCAGCAGCCAATGGCCCCGGGACAGGGGACACATTCAGTACTTC,CASSQWPRDRGHIQYF
TRBJ2-7,.,TRBV7-2,.,TGTGCCAGCAGCACCCCCGCTGGGACCATTAGCTCCTACGAGCAGTACTTC,CASSTPAGTISSYEQYF
TRBJ1-1,.,TRBV6-1,many,TGTGCCAGCAGCGGCGACACCTCAGGGTTGGTCACTGAAGCTTTCTTT,CASSGDTSGLVTEAFF
TRBJ1-6,.,TRBV7-8,few,TGTGCCAGCAGCTTTCAGCAACCAGATAATTCACCCCTCCACTTT,CASSFQQPDNSPLHF
TRBJ2-3,.,TRBV7-2,few,TGTGCCAGCAGCTTAGTTCGATTGACTAGACGTTTGGCGGATACGCAGTATTTT,CASSLVRLTRRLADTQYF
TRBJ2-5,TRBD2,TRBV10-3,.,TGTGCCATCAGTGGAAGAGGGAGGGAAGCAGAGACCCAGTACTTC,CAISGRGREAETQYF
TRBJ2-1,.,TRBV2,many,TGTGCCGCGAGAGGGGAGGGGGATGAGCAGTTCTTC,CAARGEGDEQFF
TRBJ1-1,.,TRBV6-5,once,TGTGCCAGCAGTTACTCGATGGGGCGGACTGAAGCTTTCTTT,CASSYSMGRTEAFF
TRBJ2-7,.,TRBV11-2,many,TGTGCCAGCAGCTTCCGACCGGGGGAGCAGTACTTC,CASSFRPGEQYF
TRBJ2-1,TRBD2,TRBV20-1,.,TGCAGTGCCTCCGGGACTAGCGGGACGTATGAGCAGTTCTTC,CSASGTSGTYEQFF
TRBJ2-2,.,TRBV30,few,TGTGCCTGGAGTCTGACGGTAACCGGGGAGCTGTTTTTT,CAWSLTVTGELFF
TRBJ2-7,TRBD1,TRBV19,.,TGTGCCACCTCCACAGGGGATGCCTACGAGCAGTACTTC,CATSTGDAYEQYF
TRBJ2-2,TRBD2,TRBV6-1,few,TGTGCCAGCAGTGGACGGGAGGCCGGGGAGCTGTTTTTT,CASSGREAGELFF
TRBJ1-1,.,TRBV11-2,many,TGTGCCAGCAGCTTAGTGGGGTCTGAAGCTTTCTTT,CASSLVGSEAFF
TRBJ1-1,.,TRBV15,.,TGTGCCACCAGCAGAGACCCCGGGCCCAGCGCTTTCTTT,CATSRDPGPSAFF
TRBJ2-2,TRBD2,TRBV29-1,few,TGCAGCGTTGAAGTGTCTAGCGGGAGGAGAGCGGGCACCGGGGAGCTGTTTTTT,CSVEVSSGRRAGTGELFF
TRBJ2-7,.,TRBV11-2,many,TGTGCCAGCAGCTTAGAGGGCAGGAGCTCCTACGAGCAGTACTTC,CASSLEGRSSYEQYF
TRBJ1-1,TRBD1,TRBV20-1,few,TGCAGTGAAGCAGGGGGGGGGAGCACTGAAGCTTTCTTT,CSEAGGGSTEAFF
TRBJ1-5,.,TRBV6-5,many,TGTGCCAGCAGTTACCACGGTCGGGGGAGCAATCAGCCCCAGCATTTT,CASSYHGRGSNQPQHF
TRBJ2-2,.,TRBV3-1,.,TGTGCCAGCACGGAGTGGGCCACCGGGGAGCTGTTTTTT,CASTEWATGELFF
TRBJ1-3,.,TRBV7-9,.,TGTGCCAGCAGCTTAACGGGAATGGGCTCTGGAAACACCATATATTTT,CASSLTGMGSGNTIYF
TRBJ2-7,.,TRBV20-1,.,TGCAGTGCTAGAGCGGCGGGGACAGCGGCCTACGAGCAGTACTTC,CSARAAGTAAYEQYF
TRBJ2-7,.,TRBV20-1,.,TGCAGTGCTAGAGCGCGTCTCCGTACCTACTACGAGCAGTACTTC,CSARARLRTYYEQYF
TRBJ2-1,TRBD2,TRBV28,many,TGTGCCAGCAGATTCTCATCCTGGACTAGCGGGATGAATGAGCAGTTCTTC,CASRFSSWTSGMNEQFF
TRBJ1-1,.,TRBV15,few,TGTGCCACCAGCCCCGTCGGACAGACGGGTCCGGGGATCACTGAAGCTTTCTTT,CATSPVGQTGPGITEAFF
TRBJ1-1,TRBD1,TRBV6-5,many,TGTGCCAGCAGTTCGGACAGGGGGCGCGGCACTGAAGCTTTCTTT,CASSSDRGRGTEAFF
TRBJ2-5,.,TRBV28,.,TGTGCCAGCAGCGTCGGACATGACGAAAAAGAGACCCAGTACTTC,CASSVGHDEKETQYF
TRBJ2-2,.,TRBV20-1,few,TGCAGTACCAAGCAATGGGGACGGGGCGGGGAGCTGTTTTTT,CSTKQWGRGGELFF
TRBJ1-5,TRBD1,TRBV28,many,TGTGCCAGCAGAAAAGGGACAGCTCATAGCAATCAGCCCCAGCATTTT,CASRKGTAHSNQPQHF
TRBJ1-6,.,TRBV28,many,TGTGCCAGCAGTTTAGTGAGGGACTGGTCACCCCTCCACTTT,CASSLVRDWSPLHF
TRBJ1-6,.,TRBV4-1,.,TGCGCCAGCAGCCAAGATTGGGATTCACCCCTCCACTTT,CASSQDWDSPLHF